This T cell receptor beta chain derives from a study of T cells after yellow fever vaccination. Study details: Preparation used SMART-Seq v4 Ultra Low Input for the low-cell-number fractions. The study, taken as a whole, reports: Weaker in magnitude, the secondary response showed a faster peak on day 5 versus 15. Clones that expanded after primary vaccination mostly reappeared after the booster (around 96% CD4, about 89% CD8).

Regarding this clonotype: What it recognizes is unknown.

Germline assignment: CDR1 MNHNS and CDR2 SASEGT. This CDR3 spans 14 amino acids. V was clipped by 7 bases and J by 1 base, with 13 bases between them. From the 5' RACE reads, TCRdb called clonotypes with MiXCR, one entry per CDR3 protein. The sample holds 300,000 to 350,000 distinct CDR3 sequences, less than 9.5% seen once. This TCR was sampled from a man younger than 35 who received the YFV17D yellow fever vaccine. The source material was PBMCs, sampled about 49 days after the first yellow fever vaccination. The V and J genes are TRBV6-1 and TRBJ1-2; TRBD1 might be the D (6 bases). The CDR3 DNA reads TGTGCCAGCATCCCGGGGGCAGATAACTATGGCTACACCTTC. This encodes CASIPGADNYGYTF.